The present T cell receptor beta chain was sequenced within a study of CD8 T cells in Susac syndrome. TCR beta sequencing covered blood CD8+ and CD4+ T cells. Points from the study as a whole: The number of individuals included in the study's TCR sequencing and HLA analysis was acknowledged as relatively small. The peak of CD8+ clonal expansion in Susac was seen in TEMRA cells and active patients.

The V gene lost 0 bases and the J gene lost 6 bases, with 5 bases spanning the gap. The V gene's germline CDR1 is MNHEY and CDR2 SMNVEV (reference sequence). The CDR3 totals 13 residues. After extraction with the RNeasy kit, roughly 0.45 to 1 ug of the RNA was reverse transcribed using random hexamers. TCRdb re-called the immunoSEQ multiplex PCR reads with MiXCR, one entry per CDR3 protein. The profile shows some 110,000 distinct CDR3 sequences, around 94% of them singletons. On this clonotype itself: As yet, its antigen is unknown.

The source of this sequence is a human donor with Susac syndrome. This chain joins TRBV27 and TRBJ2-2; D is uncertain. Sample: CD8+ T cells from PBMCs. In DNA form, the CDR3 reads TGTGCCAGCAGTTTATCGATGGCCGGGGAGCTGTTTTTT. Translating gives CASSLSMAGELFF.